Sequencing of this T cell receptor beta chain was carried out in a study of OX40 agonist ivuxolimab in advanced cancers. Background on the study: Partial responses were achieved by three patients, of whom one had hepatocellular carcinoma and two had cutaneous melanoma. Study results and caveats: The study observed clonal expansion of CD4+ and CD8+ blood T cells by week 6 at 0.1 to 3.0 mg/kg.

A word on this clone: What it recognizes is unknown.

The CDR3 runs 14 residues. Trimming removed 4 bases at V and 5 bases at J, with 14 bases between. In germline, CDR1 is LNHNV, CDR2 YYDKDF (reference sequence). Here immunoSEQ multiplex PCR was the method, and the copy in TCRdb shows in-frame clones only, minus some. The table lists some 66,000 clones, 60% to 80% of them singletons, with roughly 1.5% in the top ten. The sample in question was CD4+ or CD8+ T cells sorted from blood, obtained in a trial of the OX40 agonist ivuxolimab. The TCR originated in an adult with an advanced solid tumor such as melanoma, head and neck, liver or kidney cancer. This chain links TRBV15 with TRBJ1-1; the D gene is possibly TRBD1 (6 bases). CDR3 nucleotide sequence: TGTGCCACCAGCACTCGACAGGAAAGGACTGAAGCTTTCTTT. Translating it yields CATSTRQERTEAFF.